A single sample is the source of the 13 T cell receptor beta chains below, sequenced in a study of cytomegalovirus exposure and HLA in healthy donors. Primers: 60 Vbeta forward and 13 Jbeta reverse. Repertoires were generated with immunoSEQ multiplex PCR, while TCRdb's copy carries only in-frame clones and drops some. The data show tens of thousands of clones, about two thirds seen once. The sequenced material came from PBMCs. The receptors come from a woman between 45 and 65 years old in good health and CMV-seropositive.

The CDR3 DNA reads TGTGCCAGCAGTTCTCGTCAGGAAAACAGGGGCCAAAGGGATACGCAGTATTTT. Amino acid sequence: CASSSRQENRGQRDTQYF. The rearrangement joins TRBV27 to TRBJ2-3; 7 bases fit TRBD1. The CDR3 spans 18 residues. V shed 4 bases, J shed 6 bases, and the junction held 19 bases outside the gene matches. CDR1 is MNHEY, CDR2 SMNVEV, per germline (reference sequence).

The rearrangement joins TRBV9 to TRBJ2-1; 9 bases map to TRBD2. With 0 bases clipped from V and 5 bases from J, the junction kept 12 bases outside the gene matches. The CDR3 sequence is 18 residues long. Germline V gene sequence: CDR1 SGDLS, CDR2 YYNGEE. The CDR3 DNA is TGTGCCAGCAGCGTAGGGCTAGCGGGGACCTTGACTAACAATGAGCAGTTCTTC. Encoded protein: CASSVGLAGTLTNNEQFF.

This clone has more than one count but fewer than ten. The CDR3 sequence is CASSDSQLREAFF. The DNA of the CDR3 is TGTGCCAGTTCGGACAGCCAACTAAGGGAAGCTTTCTTT. The genes are TRBV7-9 and TRBJ1-1; weak D call: TRBD1 (6 bases). This CDR3 contains 13 residues. Trimming removed 9 bases at V and 8 bases at J, with 19 bases between. Per germline, CDR1 SEHNR and CDR2 FQNEAQ (reference sequence).

This clone occurred a few times. V and J are TRBV6-6 and TRBJ2-3; D is uncertain. CDR3 size: 11 residues. Germline CDR1 is MNHNY and CDR2 is SVGAGI (reference sequence). V gave up 6 bases and J gave up 7 bases, with 8 bases separating them. In nucleotides, the CDR3 is TGTGCCAGCAGCCCGGGTCATACGCAGTATTTT. Protein product: CASSPGHTQYF.

The chain carries TRBV11-3 and TRBJ1-1; D not resolved. The CDR3 is 13 residues long. Germline assignment: CDR1 SGHNT and CDR2 YENEEA. With 4 bases removed from V and 5 bases from J, the gap between germline ends came to 11 bases. CDR3 loop: CASSSRLSTEAFF. The DNA for the CDR3 is TGTGCCAGCAGCTCCCGACTTTCTACTGAAGCTTTCTTT. Using reference TRBV11-3 and TRBJ1-1 for the parts outside the CDR3, the full variable domain is EAGVVQSPRYKIIEKKQPVAFWCNPISGHNTLYWYLQNLGQGPELLIRYENEEAVDDSQLPKDRFSAERLKGVDSTLKIQPAELGDSAVYLCASSSRLSTEAFFGQGTRLTVV.

This clone was detected a few times. The chain carries TRBV15 and TRBJ1-2; possible D gene TRBD1, 6 bases. The germline V gene has CDR1 LNHNV and CDR2 YYDKDF (reference sequence). The CDR3 has 15 amino acids. Trimming removed 1 base from V and 4 bases from J, with 13 bases in between. CDR3 amino acids: CATSRGRGGPYGYTF. CDR3 DNA: TGTGCCACCAGCAGAGGGAGGGGGGGGCCCTATGGCTACACCTTC.

The rearrangement links TRBV4-3 to TRBJ1-5, with no clear D. This CDR3 is built from 13 residues. Germline V gene data show CDR1 as LGHNA and CDR2 as YSLEER. Trimming removed 0 bases from V and 5 bases from J, with 5 bases in between. CDR3 residues: CASSQELYQPQHF. The CDR3 bases are TGCGCCAGCAGCCAAGAGTTATATCAGCCCCAGCATTTT.

This clone was seen a handful of times. The chain carries TRBV10-2 and TRBJ1-2; D remains unclear. V was shortened by 6 bases and J by 0 bases, with 5 bases between the two germline ends. Germline V gene lookup returns CDR1 WSHSY and CDR2 SAAADI. The length of the CDR3 is 12 residues. DNA for the CDR3: TGCGCCAGCAGGTCTCCTAACTATGGCTACACCTTC. It translates to CASRSPNYGYTF.

This chain connects TRBV7-9 to TRBJ2-3; D remains unclear. V gave up 5 bases and J gave up 0 bases, with 12 bases separating them. Germline lookup yields CDR1 SEHNR and CDR2 FQNEAQ (reference sequence). This CDR3 is 15 amino acids long. CDR3 sequence: CASSPSGESTDTQYF. The DNA for the CDR3 is TGTGCCAGCAGCCCATCCGGAGAGAGCACAGATACGCAGTATTTT.

This sequence joins TRBV7-9 and TRBJ2-1, with a possible D match to TRBD1 (7 bases). Trimming removed 2 bases at V and 11 bases at J, with 13 bases between. From germline, CDR1 is SEHNR and CDR2 FQNEAQ (reference sequence). This CDR3 contains 13 residues. The CDR3 region is CASSLRAGGQQFF. The CDR3 region has the DNA TGTGCCAGCAGCTTACGGGCAGGGGGGCAGCAGTTCTTC.

This clone was seen more than once but under ten times. The chain recombines TRBV6-1 with TRBJ1-3, with 9 nucleotides matching TRBD1. The junction had 4 bases not matched to a gene; V was cut back by 7 bases and J by 3 bases. This CDR3 is 14 amino acids long. The V gene's germline CDR1 is MNHNS and CDR2 SASEGT. CDR3 nucleotides: TGTGCCAGCACCCTGGGACAGGGTGGAAACACCATATATTTT. Its protein is CASTLGQGGNTIYF.

CDR3 in DNA: TGTGCCAGCAGCCAAGAATTGAACTCCTGGCAGTATTTT. Its translation is CASSQELNSWQYF. The chain couples TRBV4-2 to TRBJ2-3; D not resolved. Trimming shortened V by 0 bases and J by 11 bases, and 12 bases separated the two germline ends. The CDR3 loop spans 13 amino acids. Germline CDR1 and CDR2: LGHNA and YNFKEQ.

The rearrangement links TRBV7-2 to TRBJ2-7; TRBD2 aligns across 7 bases. The V and J ends lost 5 bases and 2 bases, in that order; junction bases with no gene match: 12. Germline V gene lookup returns CDR1 SGHTA and CDR2 FQGNSA. The CDR3 sequence is 16 residues long. The CDR3 DNA reads as TGTGCCAGCAGCCCCTTCGGGGGGACGGCAGCCTACGAGCAGTACTTC. Translated, it gives CASSPFGGTAAYEQYF.